The T cell receptor (beta chain) under discussion was sequenced for a study of blood T cell repertoires in COVID-19. Study-level background: The origin of the acute and convalescent COVID-19 samples was the United States, Italy and Spain.

The protocol was immunoSEQ multiplex PCR, while the TCRdb copy is restricted to in-frame clones and leaves out a portion. This table has about 98,000 clones, about nine tenths appearing once. The clonotype comes from a man aged 50-59 years with acute or convalescent COVID-19. Input material: peripheral blood.

The CDR3 here is CASSQGQGYASPLHF. CDR3 nucleotides: TGCGCCAGCAGCCAGGGACAGGGGTATGCTTCACCCCTCCACTTT. The chain combines TRBV5-1 with TRBJ1-6; 10 positions agree with TRBD1. The CDR3 extends over 15 amino acids. Germline values: CDR1 SGHRS, CDR2 YFSETQ. With V trimmed by 4 bases and J by 9 bases, 7 bases remained unmatched.